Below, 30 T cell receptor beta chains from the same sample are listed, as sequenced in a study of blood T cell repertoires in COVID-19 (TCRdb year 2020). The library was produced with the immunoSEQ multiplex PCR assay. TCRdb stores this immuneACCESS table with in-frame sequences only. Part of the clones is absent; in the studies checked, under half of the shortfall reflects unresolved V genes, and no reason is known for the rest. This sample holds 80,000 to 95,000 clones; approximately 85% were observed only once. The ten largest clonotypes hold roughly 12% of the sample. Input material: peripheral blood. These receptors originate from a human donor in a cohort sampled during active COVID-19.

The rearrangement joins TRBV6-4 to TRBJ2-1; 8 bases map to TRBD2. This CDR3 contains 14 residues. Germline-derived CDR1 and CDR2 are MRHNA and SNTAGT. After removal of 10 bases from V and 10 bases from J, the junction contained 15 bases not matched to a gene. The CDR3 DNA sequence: TGTGCCACCGGAACACAAAACGGGAGGGGGGAGCAGTTCTTC. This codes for CATGTQNGRGEQFF.

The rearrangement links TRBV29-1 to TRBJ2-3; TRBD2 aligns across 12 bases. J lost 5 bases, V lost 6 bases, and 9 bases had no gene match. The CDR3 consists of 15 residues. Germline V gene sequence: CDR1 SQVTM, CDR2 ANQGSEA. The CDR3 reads CSVPLAGGLVDTQYF. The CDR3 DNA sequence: TGCAGCGTACCACTAGCGGGAGGCCTCGTAGATACGCAGTATTTT.

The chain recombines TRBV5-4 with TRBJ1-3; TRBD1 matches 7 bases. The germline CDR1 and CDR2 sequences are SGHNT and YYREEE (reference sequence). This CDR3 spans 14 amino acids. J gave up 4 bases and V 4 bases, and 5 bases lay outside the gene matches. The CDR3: CASSPAGQGNTIYF. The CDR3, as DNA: TGTGCCAGCAGCCCGGCGGGACAGGGAAACACCATATATTTT.

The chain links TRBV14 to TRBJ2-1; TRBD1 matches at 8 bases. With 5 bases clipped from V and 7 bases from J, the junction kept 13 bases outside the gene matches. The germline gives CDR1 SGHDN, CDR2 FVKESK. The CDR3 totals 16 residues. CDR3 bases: TGTGCCAGCAGCGCATATCAGGGGGCCCCCCGTAATGAGCAGTTCTTC. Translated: CASSAYQGAPRNEQFF.

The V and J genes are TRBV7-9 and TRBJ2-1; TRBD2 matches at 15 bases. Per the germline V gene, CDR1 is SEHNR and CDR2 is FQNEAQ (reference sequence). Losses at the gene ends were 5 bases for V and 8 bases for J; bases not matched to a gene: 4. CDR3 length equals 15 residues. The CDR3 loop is CASSLGLAGGHEQFF. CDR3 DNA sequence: TGTGCCAGCAGCCTAGGACTAGCGGGAGGGCATGAGCAGTTCTTC.

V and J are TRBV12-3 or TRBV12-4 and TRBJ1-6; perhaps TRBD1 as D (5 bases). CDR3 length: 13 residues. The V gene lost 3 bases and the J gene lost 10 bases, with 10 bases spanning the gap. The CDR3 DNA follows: TGTGCCAGCAGTTTCCAGGGCATGTCACCCCTCCACTTT. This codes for CASSFQGMSPLHF.

The CDR3 sequence is CASSLSGLAGGPGTDTQYF. CDR3 in DNA: TGTGCCAGCAGCTTATCCGGACTAGCGGGGGGGCCGGGCACAGATACGCAGTATTTT. J is TRBJ2-3 and V is TRBV7-4; 15 bases line up with TRBD2. CDR3 length equals 19 residues. V lost 2 bases, J lost 1 base, and 7 bases stayed unmatched. CDR1 SGHVT and CDR2 SQSDAQ come from the germline V gene.

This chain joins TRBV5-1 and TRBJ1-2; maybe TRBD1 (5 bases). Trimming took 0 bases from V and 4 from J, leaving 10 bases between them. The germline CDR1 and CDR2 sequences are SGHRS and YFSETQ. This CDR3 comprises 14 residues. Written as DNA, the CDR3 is TGCGCCAGCAGCTTGGATGGGGCAGGCTATGGCTACACCTTC. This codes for CASSLDGAGYGYTF.

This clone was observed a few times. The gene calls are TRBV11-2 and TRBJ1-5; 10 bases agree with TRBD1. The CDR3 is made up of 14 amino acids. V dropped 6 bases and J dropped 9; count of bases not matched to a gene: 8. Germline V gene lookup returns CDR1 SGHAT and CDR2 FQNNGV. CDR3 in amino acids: CASSRDRGLSPQHF. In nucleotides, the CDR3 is TGTGCCAGCAGTCGGGACAGGGGCCTATCGCCCCAGCATTTT.

In DNA form, the CDR3 reads TGTGCCAGCAGCTCGGGCATGAACAGGGGATTGAATGAGCAGTTCTTC. Translation: CASSSGMNRGLNEQFF. The chain joins TRBV7-2 to TRBJ2-1, with TRBD1 matching 7 bases. The germline V gene has CDR1 SGHTA and CDR2 FQGNSA. CDR3 length equals 16 residues. J lost 7 bases, V lost 4 bases, and 13 bases had no gene match. The variable domain in full, with the rest retrieved from reference TRBV7-2 and TRBJ2-1, is GAGVSQSPSNKVTEKGKDVELRCDPISGHTALYWYRQSLGQGLEFLIYFQGNSAPDKSGLPSDRFSAERTGGSVSTLTIQRTQQEDSAVYLCASSSGMNRGLNEQFFGPGTRLTVL.

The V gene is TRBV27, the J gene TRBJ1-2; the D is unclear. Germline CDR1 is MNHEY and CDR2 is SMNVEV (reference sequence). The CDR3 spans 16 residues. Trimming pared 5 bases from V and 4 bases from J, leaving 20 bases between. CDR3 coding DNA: TGTGCCAGCAGTCCAACTCCGAGCACTGGAGGCTATGGCTACACCTTC. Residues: CASSPTPSTGGYGYTF.

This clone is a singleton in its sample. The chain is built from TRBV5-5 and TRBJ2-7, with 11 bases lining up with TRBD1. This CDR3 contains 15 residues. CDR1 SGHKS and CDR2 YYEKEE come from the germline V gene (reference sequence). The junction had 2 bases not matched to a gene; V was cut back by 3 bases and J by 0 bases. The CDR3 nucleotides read TGTGCCAGCAGCTATGGACAGGGGGCCTCCTACGAGCAGTACTTC. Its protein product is CASSYGQGASYEQYF.

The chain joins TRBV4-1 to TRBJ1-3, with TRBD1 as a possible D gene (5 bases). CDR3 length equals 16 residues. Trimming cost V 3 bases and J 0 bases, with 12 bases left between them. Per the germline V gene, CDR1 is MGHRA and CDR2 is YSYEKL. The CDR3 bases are TGCGCCAGCAGCCAGCTTACAGGCTTCTCTGGAAACACCATATATTTT. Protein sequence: CASSQLTGFSGNTIYF.

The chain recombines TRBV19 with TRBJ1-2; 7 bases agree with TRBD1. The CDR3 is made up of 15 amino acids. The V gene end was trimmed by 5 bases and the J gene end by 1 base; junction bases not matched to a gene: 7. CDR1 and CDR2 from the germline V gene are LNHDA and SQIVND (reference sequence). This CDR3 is CASSWDSSVNYGYTF. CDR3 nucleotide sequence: TGTGCCAGTAGTTGGGACAGCTCAGTTAACTATGGCTACACCTTC.

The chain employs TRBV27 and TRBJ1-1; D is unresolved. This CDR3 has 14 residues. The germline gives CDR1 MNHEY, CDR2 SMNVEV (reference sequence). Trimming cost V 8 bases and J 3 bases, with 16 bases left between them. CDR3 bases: TGTGCCAGCTCCCCCTCCGGGAGGTACACTGAAGCTTTCTTT. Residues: CASSPSGRYTEAFF.

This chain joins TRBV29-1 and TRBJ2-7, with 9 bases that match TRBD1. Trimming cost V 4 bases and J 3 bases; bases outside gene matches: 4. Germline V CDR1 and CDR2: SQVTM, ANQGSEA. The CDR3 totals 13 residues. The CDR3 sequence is CSVGTGEGYEQYF. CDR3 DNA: TGCAGCGTTGGGACAGGGGAAGGCTACGAGCAGTACTTC.

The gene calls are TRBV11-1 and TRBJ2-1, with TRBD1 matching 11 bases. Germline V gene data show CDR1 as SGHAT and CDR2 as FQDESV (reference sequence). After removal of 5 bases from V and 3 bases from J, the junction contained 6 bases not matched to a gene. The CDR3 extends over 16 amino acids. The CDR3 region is CASSPPGTGGYNEQFF. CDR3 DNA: TGTGCCAGCAGCCCCCCGGGGACAGGGGGCTACAATGAGCAGTTCTTC. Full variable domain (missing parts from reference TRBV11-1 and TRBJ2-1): EAEVAQSPRYKITEKSQAVAFWCDPISGHATLYWYRQILGQGPELLVQFQDESVVDDSQLPKDRFSAERLKGVDSTLKIQPAELGDSAMYLCASSPPGTGGYNEQFFGPGTRLTVL.

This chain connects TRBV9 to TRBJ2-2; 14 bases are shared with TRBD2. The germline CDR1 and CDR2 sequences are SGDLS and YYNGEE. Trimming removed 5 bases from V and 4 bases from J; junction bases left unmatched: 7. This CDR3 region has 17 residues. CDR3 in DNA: TGTGCCAGCAGTGCCGGACTAGCGGGAGGAGGCACCGGGGAGCTGTTTTTT. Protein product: CASSAGLAGGGTGELFF.

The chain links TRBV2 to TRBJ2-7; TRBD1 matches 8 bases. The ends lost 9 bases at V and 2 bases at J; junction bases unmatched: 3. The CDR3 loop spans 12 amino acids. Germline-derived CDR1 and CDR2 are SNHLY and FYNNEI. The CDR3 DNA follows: TGTGCCAGACAGGGGGGACCCTACGAGCAGTACTTC. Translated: CARQGGPYEQYF. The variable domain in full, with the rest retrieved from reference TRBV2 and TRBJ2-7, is EPEVTQTPSHQVTQMGQEVILRCVPISNHLYFYWYRQILGQKVEFLVSFYNNEISEKSEIFDDQFSVERPDGSNFTLKIRSTKLEDSAMYFCARQGGPYEQYFGPGTRLTVT.

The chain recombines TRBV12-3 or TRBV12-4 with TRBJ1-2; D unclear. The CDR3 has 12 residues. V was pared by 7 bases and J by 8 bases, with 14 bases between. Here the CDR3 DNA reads TGTGCCAGCACTCTTAGGACGGGAGGCTACACCTTC. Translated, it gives CASTLRTGGYTF.

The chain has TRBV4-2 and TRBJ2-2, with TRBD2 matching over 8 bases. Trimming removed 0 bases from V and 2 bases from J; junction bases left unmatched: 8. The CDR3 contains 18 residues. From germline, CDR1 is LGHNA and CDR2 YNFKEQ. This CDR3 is CASSQDPSGGFNTGELFF. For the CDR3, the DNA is TGTGCCAGCAGCCAAGATCCCAGCGGGGGTTTTAACACCGGGGAGCTGTTTTTT.

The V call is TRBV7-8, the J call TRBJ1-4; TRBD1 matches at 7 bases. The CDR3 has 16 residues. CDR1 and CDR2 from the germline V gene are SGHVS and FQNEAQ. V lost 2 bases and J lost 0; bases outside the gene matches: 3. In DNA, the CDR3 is TGTGCCAGCAGCTTATATGGGACAGCAACTAATGAAAAACTGTTTTTT. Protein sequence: CASSLYGTATNEKLFF.

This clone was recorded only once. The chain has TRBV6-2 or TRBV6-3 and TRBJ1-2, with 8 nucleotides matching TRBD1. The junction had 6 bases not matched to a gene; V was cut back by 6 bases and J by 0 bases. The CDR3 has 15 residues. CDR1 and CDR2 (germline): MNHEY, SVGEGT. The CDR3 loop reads CASSPDRGPNYGYTF. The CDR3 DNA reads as TGTGCCAGCAGCCCCGACAGGGGACCTAACTATGGCTACACCTTC.

CDR3 coding DNA: TGCAGTGCTAGTGGCGGGGAGCGAGATACGCAGTATTTT. Amino acid sequence: CSASGGERDTQYF. The gene calls are TRBV20-1 and TRBJ2-3, with D possibly being TRBD2 (6 bases). Per the germline V gene, CDR1 is DFQATT and CDR2 is SNEGSKA (reference sequence). Trimming pared 3 bases from V and 5 bases from J, leaving 12 bases between. The CDR3 totals 13 residues.

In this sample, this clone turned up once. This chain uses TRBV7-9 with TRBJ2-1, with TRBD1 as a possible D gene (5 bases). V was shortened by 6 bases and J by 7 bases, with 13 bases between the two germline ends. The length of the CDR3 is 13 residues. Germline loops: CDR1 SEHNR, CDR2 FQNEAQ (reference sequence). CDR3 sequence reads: CASSWGRINEQFF. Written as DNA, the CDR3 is TGTGCCAGCAGTTGGGGCAGGATAAATGAGCAGTTCTTC. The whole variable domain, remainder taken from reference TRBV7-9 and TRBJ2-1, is DTGVSQNPRHKITKRGQNVTFRCDPISEHNRLYWYRQTLGQGPEFLTYFQNEAQLEKSRLLSDRFSAERPKGSFSTLEIQRTEQGDSAMYLCASSWGRINEQFFGPGTRLTVL.

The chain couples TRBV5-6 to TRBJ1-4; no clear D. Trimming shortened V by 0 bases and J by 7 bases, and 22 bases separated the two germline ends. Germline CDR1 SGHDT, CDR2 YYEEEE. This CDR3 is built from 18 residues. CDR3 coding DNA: TGTGCCAGCAGCTTGGCGGCGTCCAAGCGTGGGTTTGGTGAAAAACTGTTTTTT. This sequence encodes CASSLAASKRGFGEKLFF. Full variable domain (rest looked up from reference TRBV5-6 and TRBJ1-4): DAGVTQSPTHLIKTRGQQVTLRCSPKSGHDTVSWYQQALGQGPQFIFQYYEEEERQRGNFPDRFSGHQFPNYSSELNVNALLLGDSALYLCASSLAASKRGFGEKLFFGSGTQLSVL.

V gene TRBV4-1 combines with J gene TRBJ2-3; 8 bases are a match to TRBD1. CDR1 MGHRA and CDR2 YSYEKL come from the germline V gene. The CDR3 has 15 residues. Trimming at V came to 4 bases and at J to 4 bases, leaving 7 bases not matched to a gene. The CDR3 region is CASSRGRGRSDTQYF. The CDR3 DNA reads TGCGCCAGCAGCCGAGGCAGGGGGCGGTCAGATACGCAGTATTTT.

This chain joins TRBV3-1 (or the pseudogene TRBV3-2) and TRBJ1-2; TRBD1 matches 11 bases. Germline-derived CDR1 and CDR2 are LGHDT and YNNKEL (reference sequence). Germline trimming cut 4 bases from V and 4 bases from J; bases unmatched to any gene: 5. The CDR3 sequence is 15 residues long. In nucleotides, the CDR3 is TGTGCCAGCAGCCCCCGGACAGGGGGCGTCTATGGCTACACCTTC. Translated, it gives CASSPRTGGVYGYTF.

Here the CDR3 DNA reads TGCGCCAGCAGCTTGGAAGGGGCCCCTGGGGCCAACGTCCTGACTTTC. Its translation is CASSLEGAPGANVLTF. The chain employs TRBV5-1 and TRBJ2-6; the D gene is possibly TRBD1 (5 bases). CDR3 length: 16 amino acids. Germline CDR1 is SGHRS and CDR2 is YFSETQ. The ends were cut back, 0 bases at V and 2 bases at J, with 9 bases in the middle.

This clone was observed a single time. CDR3 sequence (DNA): TGTGCCAGCAGCGTAGCACCCGCCGGGGTAAACACTGAAGCTTTCTTT. It codes for CASSVAPAGVNTEAFF. The chain links TRBV9 to TRBJ1-1, with D unclear. The CDR3 loop spans 16 amino acids. CDR1 and CDR2 (germline): SGDLS, YYNGEE. Trimming removed 0 bases from V and 2 bases from J, with 14 bases in between.